These T cell receptor beta chains were read from a single sample in a study of blood T cell repertoires in COVID-19. Clones were sequenced by immunoSEQ multiplex PCR, and TCRdb holds only the in-frame ones, with some missing. Of about 190,000 clones listed, roughly 79% are singletons. Sequenced material: peripheral blood. The receptor set was obtained from a man aged 55 to 69 with active or convalescent COVID-19. Each CDR3 is given with its conserved first and last residue. The D gene is left open where the match is weak. Clone size is not always given. Where it is, it says once, few, many or a class for expanded clones.

>NA|TRBV15|TRBJ1-2|13|once
TGTGCCACCAGCAGAGGCAATCAGTATGGCTACACCTTC
CATSRGNQYGYTF
>TRBD1|TRBV11-2|TRBJ1-1|14|NA
TGTGCCAGCAGCTCAGGGACAGGCCCCACTGAAGCTTTCTTT
CASSSGTGPTEAFF
>NA|TRBV10-2|TRBJ1-2|12|NA
TGCGCCAGCAGGTGGTGGGGGGGTGGCTACACCTTC
CASRWWGGGYTF
>TRBD1|TRBV6-5|TRBJ1-5|14|NA
TGTGCCAGCAGACCGGGACAGGGGAATCAGCCCCAGCATTTT
CASRPGQGNQPQHF
>NA|TRBV28|TRBJ1-5|15|once
TGTGCCAGCAGTTTTCAGGGGAATAGCAATCAGCCCCAGCATTTT
CASSFQGNSNQPQHF
>TRBD1|TRBV9|TRBJ1-4|15|NA
TGTGCCAGCAGCGGGGGACAGGGGACTAATGAAAAACTGTTTTTT
CASSGGQGTNEKLFF
>TRBD1|TRBV29-1|TRBJ2-7|14|NA
TGCAGCGTTGAATACCGGGACAGGGCCTACGAGCAGTACTTC
CSVEYRDRAYEQYF
>TRBD2|TRBV7-2|TRBJ2-2|18|NA
TGTGCCAGCAGCCCACCGGGACTAGCGGGAGGGGGGACCGGGGAGCTGTTTTTT
CASSPPGLAGGGTGELFF
>NA|TRBV3-1/TRBV3-2|TRBJ2-1|11|NA
TGTGCCAGCAGCCAGAAGACACAGCAGTTCTTC
CASSQKTQQFF
>TRBD1|TRBV6-2/TRBV6-3|TRBJ2-7|15|NA
TGTGCCAGCAGTAGGGGACAGTTCCTTCGGGTTGAGCAGTACTTC
CASSRGQFLRVEQYF
>TRBD1|TRBV4-2|TRBJ1-2|16|NA
TGTGCCAGCAGCCAAGGGCAGGGGGCGGAGAACTATGGCTACACCTTC
CASSQGQGAENYGYTF
>NA|TRBV6-5|TRBJ1-2|12|NA
TGTGCCAGCAAAGCGTCGAACTATGGCTACACCTTC
CASKASNYGYTF
>TRBD1|TRBV7-3|TRBJ2-6|13|NA
TGTGCCAGCAGCCCGGGACAGGGGAACGTCCTGACTTTC
CASSPGQGNVLTF
>NA|TRBV6-1|TRBJ2-5|15|NA
TGTGCCAGCAGTGAAGTCCTAGCTAGCCAAGAGACCCAGTACTTC
CASSEVLASQETQYF
>NA|TRBV5-5|TRBJ2-7|14|NA
TGTGCCAGCAGCTTGGGCCTGGGGAGCGCCGAGCAGTACTTC
CASSLGLGSAEQYF
>TRBD1|TRBV28|TRBJ2-2|16|NA
TGTGCCAGCATTCAACTCAGGGGGCGCGCCACCGGGGAGCTGTTTTTT
CASIQLRGRATGELFF
>NA|TRBV18|TRBJ1-1|13|NA
TGTGCCAGCCGAGGACAGAAGAACACTGAAGCTTTCTTT
CASRGQKNTEAFF
>TRBD2|TRBV4-2|TRBJ2-7|15|NA
TGTGCCAGCAGCCCGGAACTAGCGGGAGACCACGAGCAGTACTTC
CASSPELAGDHEQYF
>NA|TRBV6-2/TRBV6-3|TRBJ2-1|15|NA
TGTGCCAGCAGCAAAGGAACGGGGGATTGGAATGAGCAGTTCTTC
CASSKGTGDWNEQFF
>NA|TRBV10-2|TRBJ2-5|12|NA
TGCGCCAGCATCGACGCGGAAGAGACCCAGTACTTC
CASIDAEETQYF
>NA|TRBV24-1|TRBJ2-2|16|NA
TGTGCCACCAGTGATCCCCTTGGACAGTACACCGGGGAGCTGTTTTTT
CATSDPLGQYTGELFF
>NA|TRBV3-1/TRBV3-2|TRBJ1-4|14|NA
TGTGCCAGCAGCCCTCCAGGGTTCTCTGAAAAACTGTTTTTT
CASSPPGFSEKLFF
>NA|TRBV19|TRBJ2-2|15|NA
TGTGCCAGTAGGGCAGGGCCAGCGAACACCGGGGAGCTGTTTTTT
CASRAGPANTGELFF
>NA|TRBV6-2/TRBV6-3|TRBJ2-1|16|NA
TGTGCCAGCAGTTACCACCCTAGCGCAACCTACAATGAGCAGTTCTTC
CASSYHPSATYNEQFF
>TRBD2|TRBV11-1|TRBJ2-3|15|NA
TGTGCCAGCAGCTTCGGTCTAGCGGGCACAGATACGCAGTATTTT
CASSFGLAGTDTQYF
>TRBD1|TRBV29-1|TRBJ2-3|13|NA
TGCAGCGTGGGACAGGGGCTCGGAAATACGCAGTATTTT
CSVGQGLGNTQYF
>NA|TRBV5-4|TRBJ2-3|14|NA
TGTGCCAGCAGCTTGCAGAGCGGCACAGATACGCAGTATTTT
CASSLQSGTDTQYF
>NA|TRBV5-1|TRBJ2-3|13|NA
TGCGCCACCACCGCCCAGGGCACAGATACGCAGTATTTT
CATTAQGTDTQYF
>TRBD1|TRBV19|TRBJ2-1|14|once
TGTGCCAGTAGTCCCGGGACAGGCAAGAATGAGCAGTTCTTC
CASSPGTGKNEQFF
>NA|TRBV24-1|TRBJ2-6|15|once
TGTGCCACCAGTGCTTCAGGGACAAGGGCCAACGTCCTGACTTTC
CATSASGTRANVLTF
>TRBD1|TRBV19|TRBJ1-2|14|NA
TGTGCCAGTAGAAACAGGGGGCAGGGCTATGGCTACACCTTC
CASRNRGQGYGYTF
>NA|TRBV7-9|TRBJ2-3|16|NA
TGTGCCAGCAGCTTAGTACAGGCCTCTAGCACAGATACGCAGTATTTT
CASSLVQASSTDTQYF
>NA|TRBV7-5|TRBJ2-7|16|NA
TGTGCCAGAAGCACACAGACAGGATACCTTCTCCACGAGCAGTACTTC
CARSTQTGYLLHEQYF
>TRBD2|TRBV19|TRBJ2-2|17|NA
TGTGCCAGTAGTCCAGGAGGACTAGCGGGAGTGACCGGGGAGCTGTTTTTT
CASSPGGLAGVTGELFF
>TRBD1|TRBV6-2/TRBV6-3|TRBJ2-2|14|few
TGTGCCAGCAGTCGCAGGGGGCTGACCGGGGAGCTGTTTTTT
CASSRRGLTGELFF
>NA|TRBV18|TRBJ2-7|13|few
TGTGCCAGCTCACCGCTCAGGGGTTACGAGCAGTACTTC
CASSPLRGYEQYF
>TRBD1|TRBV5-1|TRBJ1-6|13|few
TGCGCCAGCGGGGACAGGGGGAATTCACCCCTCCACTTT
CASGDRGNSPLHF
>NA|TRBV28|TRBJ1-5|12|few
TGTGCCAGCAGTCCCCCAAATCAGCCCCAGCATTTT
CASSPPNQPQHF
>NA|TRBV10-3|TRBJ2-7|12|NA
TGTGCCACTCGGACGGGGAACGCCGAGCAGTACTTC
CATRTGNAEQYF
>TRBD2|TRBV19|TRBJ2-2|17|NA
TGTGCCAGTAGTACTACTCTAGCGGGATCGAACACCGGGGAGCTGTTTTTT
CASSTTLAGSNTGELFF
>NA|TRBV27|TRBJ1-5|13|few
TGTGCCAGCAGTTATACAGGTCATCAGCCCCAGCATTTT
CASSYTGHQPQHF
>TRBD2|TRBV15|TRBJ2-5|15|NA
TGTGCCACCAGCAGAGGAAGCGGGAACCAAGAGACCCAGTACTTC
CATSRGSGNQETQYF
>TRBD2|TRBV19|TRBJ2-5|17|NA
TGTGCCAGTAGTATAGTCGCGGGGACTAGCAGCCAAGAGACCCAGTACTTC
CASSIVAGTSSQETQYF
>NA|TRBV19|TRBJ2-7|15|once
TGTGCCAGTAGTTTTACAGGTAGAGCCTCCTACGAGCAGTACTTC
CASSFTGRASYEQYF
>TRBD2|TRBV5-6|TRBJ2-7|15|NA
TGTGCCAGCAGCTTCGGGACTAATACGGGGTACGAGCAGTACTTC
CASSFGTNTGYEQYF
>NA|TRBV10-3|TRBJ1-4|13|NA
TGTGCCATCAGTGAGTCGACGACAGAAAAACTGTTTTTT
CAISESTTEKLFF
>TRBD1|TRBV5-8|TRBJ1-4|14|NA
TGTGCCAGCAGTTTTCCCGGGACAGCCCAAAAACTGTTTTTT
CASSFPGTAQKLFF
>NA|TRBV5-5|TRBJ1-1|16|NA
TGTGCCAGCAGCCTAGGTTCAGGGGTTGGAGACACTGAAGCTTTCTTT
CASSLGSGVGDTEAFF
>NA|TRBV5-1|TRBJ2-7|15|NA
TGCGCCAGCAGCTTGGCGGCGGGGTACTCCTACGAGCAGTACTTC
CASSLAAGYSYEQYF
>NA|TRBV7-9|TRBJ2-3|17|once
TGTGCCAGCAGCTACCCACGAGGGGGGGCAGGCACAGATACGCAGTATTTT
CASSYPRGGAGTDTQYF